This T cell receptor (beta chain) stems from a study of blood T cell repertoires in COVID-19. The wider study: Specimens from acute and convalescent COVID-19 originated in the United States, Italy and Spain.

Measured with immunoSEQ multiplex PCR; TCRdb has only the in-frame clones, and not every one. The sample includes around 190,000 clones, about 83% of them seen just once. The length of the CDR3 is 16 residues. V lost 0 bases and J lost 4, with 13 bases in between. CDR1 LGHDT and CDR2 YNNKEL come from the germline V gene (reference sequence). V gene TRBV3-1 (or the pseudogene TRBV3-2) combines with J gene TRBJ1-5, with a weak D call TRBD1 (6 bases). The specimen sequenced was PBMCs or T cells enriched from blood (not recorded which). This TCR came from a woman aged 25 to 39 who had been exposed to COVID-19. The DNA for the CDR3 is TGTGCCAGCAGCCAAGATTGGGGGCAGGGGAATCAGCCCCAGCATTTT. Protein sequence: CASSQDWGQGNQPQHF.